Shown below are 3 T cell receptor beta chains from a single sample sequenced in a study of yellow fever vaccine responses in identical twins. Each CDR3 protein is one row after TCRdb ran MiXCR on the RT-PCR reads. The data hold approximately 2,600 distinct CDR3 sequences, with around 90% observed a single time. The source was T cells from blood (PBMCs), unsorted or a sorted subset (not recorded which), collected before or after yellow fever vaccination (not recorded which). The receptors derive from a female donor who received the yellow fever vaccine.

The CDR3 region has the DNA TGCGCCAGCCGCGAGGAACATTCACCCCTCCACTTT. Translation gives CASREEHSPLHF. The V call is TRBV5-1, the J call TRBJ1-6; D remains unclear. Trimming shortened V by 7 bases and J by 8 bases, and 10 bases separated the two germline ends. Germline V lookup: CDR1 SGHRS, CDR2 YFSETQ. The CDR3 length is 12 residues.

The chain couples TRBV11-2 to TRBJ1-1, with D hard to call. Germline lookup yields CDR1 SGHAT and CDR2 FQNNGV. Trimming removed 5 bases from V and 4 bases from J, with 20 bases in between. CDR3 length equals 16 residues. The CDR3 coding sequence is TGTGCCAGCAGCCCGAACCTAATGGGGAAGACCACTGAAGCTTTCTTT. This translates into CASSPNLMGKTTEAFF.

The chain carries TRBV18 and TRBJ2-5, with TRBD2 matching 12 bases. Per the germline V gene, CDR1 is KGHSH and CDR2 is LQKENI. With 1 base clipped from V and 4 bases from J, the junction kept 13 bases outside the gene matches. CDR3 length: 19 amino acids. The DNA of the CDR3 is TGTGCCAGCTCACCACGGACTAGCGGGACGGACCCTCCGGGAGAGACCCAGTACTTC. Amino acid sequence: CASSPRTSGTDPPGETQYF.